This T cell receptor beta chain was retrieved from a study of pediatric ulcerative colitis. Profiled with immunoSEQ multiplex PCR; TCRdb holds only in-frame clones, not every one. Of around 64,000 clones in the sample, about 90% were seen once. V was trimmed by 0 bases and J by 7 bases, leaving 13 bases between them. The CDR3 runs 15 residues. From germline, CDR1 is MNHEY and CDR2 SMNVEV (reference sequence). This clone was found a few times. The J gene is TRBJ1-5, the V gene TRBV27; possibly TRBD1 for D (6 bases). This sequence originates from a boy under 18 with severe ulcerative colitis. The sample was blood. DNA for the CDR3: TGTGCCAGCAGTTTATCGTCGGGGGGCGGACAGCCCCAGCATTTT. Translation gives CASSLSSGGGQPQHF.